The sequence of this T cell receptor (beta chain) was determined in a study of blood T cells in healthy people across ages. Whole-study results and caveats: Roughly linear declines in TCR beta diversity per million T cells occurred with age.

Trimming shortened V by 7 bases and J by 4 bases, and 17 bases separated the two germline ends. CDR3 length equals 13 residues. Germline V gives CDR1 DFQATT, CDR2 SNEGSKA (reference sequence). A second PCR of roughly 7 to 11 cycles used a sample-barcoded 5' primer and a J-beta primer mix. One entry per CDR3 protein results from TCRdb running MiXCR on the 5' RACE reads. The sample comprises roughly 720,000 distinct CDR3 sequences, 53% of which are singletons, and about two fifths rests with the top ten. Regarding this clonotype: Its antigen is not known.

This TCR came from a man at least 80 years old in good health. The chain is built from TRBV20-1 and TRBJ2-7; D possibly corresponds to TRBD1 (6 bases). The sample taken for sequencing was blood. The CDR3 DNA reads TGCAGTGGACGCAGGGGAGATTTTTACGAGCAGTACTTC. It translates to CSGRRGDFYEQYF.